Following are 24 T cell receptor beta chains from one sample sequenced in a study of early T cells in non-severe SARS-CoV-2 infection (dated by TCRdb to the early 2020s). Libraries were constructed by 5' RACE. The sample was run on a NextSeq 500. TCRdb redid the processing of the public reads, applying fastp at Q25 and MiXCR, and retained in-frame beta chains. Rows with one shared CDR3 protein collapse into an entry with the most common genes and DNA. The sample table shows fewer than 80,000 distinct CDR3 sequences, and around 12% are seen once. The ten largest make up 0.95% to 1.5% of the sample. Sequenced here: whole blood, sampled at baseline. The receptors originated from an adult who was a healthcare worker with PCR-confirmed SARS-CoV-2 infection or an uninfected control (not recorded which). The donor label of this sample is uncertain.

The chain carries TRBV12-3 or TRBV12-4 and TRBJ2-5; no clear D. V was cut by 1 base and J by 7 bases, with 10 bases left in between. This CDR3 has 13 amino acids. The chain's CDR3 is CASSLGGWGTQYF. The CDR3 coding sequence is TGTGCCAGCAGTTTAGGGGGTTGGGGGACCCAGTACTTC.

There are a few counts of this clonotype. V is TRBV12-3 or TRBV12-4 and J is TRBJ1-2; D is perhaps TRBD1 (5 bases). The CDR3 has 13 amino acids. V lost 4 bases and J lost 4, with 10 bases in between. CDR3 coding DNA: TGTGCCAGCAGTTGGCAGGGATCCTATGGCTACACCTTC. Protein sequence: CASSWQGSYGYTF.

The table lists this clonotype with a few counts. The CDR3, as DNA: TGTGCCAGCAGCGTTGGGGGTGTTGCTTCACCCCTCCACTTT. Its protein is CASSVGGVASPLHF. This chain uses TRBV9 with TRBJ1-6; D may be TRBD1 (5 bases). Trimming removed 2 bases at V and 9 bases at J, with 12 bases between. The CDR3 extends over 14 amino acids. Germline values: CDR1 SGDLS, CDR2 YYNGEE. The full variable domain, in which reference TRBV9 and TRBJ1-6 provide the parts outside the CDR3, is DSGVTQTPKHLITATGQRVTLRCSPRSGDLSVYWYQQSLDQGLQFLIQYYNGEERAKGNILERFSAQQFPDLHSELNLSSLELGDSALYFCASSVGGVASPLHFGNGTRLTVT.

This clonotype was picked up a small number of times. This chain connects TRBV4-1 to TRBJ1-6, with no clear D. V dropped 0 bases and J dropped 7 bases, with 4 bases sitting between them. In germline, CDR1 is MGHRA, CDR2 YSYEKL. The CDR3 runs 13 residues. CDR3: CASSQDWNSPLHF. As DNA, the CDR3 is TGCGCCAGCAGCCAAGATTGGAATTCACCCCTCCACTTT.

This clonotype was seen a few times. This chain joins TRBV18 and TRBJ1-4; 8 bases line up with TRBD1. The CDR3 extends over 15 amino acids. Per germline, CDR1 KGHSH and CDR2 LQKENI. J lost 3 bases, V lost 4 bases, and 4 bases had no gene match. The chain's CDR3 is CASSHDRGPNEKLFF. DNA for the CDR3: TGTGCCAGCTCACATGACAGGGGACCTAATGAAAAACTGTTTTTT.

This clonotype was counted a few times. The chain couples TRBV7-9 to TRBJ2-1, with 7 bases lining up with TRBD2. The germline gives CDR1 SEHNR, CDR2 FQNEAQ (reference sequence). The CDR3 length is 12 residues. With V trimmed by 5 bases and J by 7 bases, 2 bases remained unmatched. In DNA, the CDR3 is TGTGCCAGCAGCCGCGGGGGAAATGAGCAGTTCTTC. It translates to CASSRGGNEQFF.

This chain joins TRBV3-1 and TRBJ1-3, with D uncertain. The ends were cut back, 5 bases at V and 0 bases at J, with 11 bases in the middle. Germline values: CDR1 LGHDT, CDR2 YNNKEL (reference sequence). The CDR3 runs 15 residues. CDR3 amino acids: CASSTSPSSGNTIYF. CDR3 nucleotides: TGTGCCAGCAGCACTTCGCCGAGCTCTGGAAACACCATATATTTT.

The chain joins TRBV6-1 to TRBJ1-5; D unresolved. The V gene's germline CDR1 is MNHNS and CDR2 SASEGT. The V and J ends lost 7 bases and 2 bases respectively, with 12 bases between them. This CDR3 is built from 14 residues. The CDR3 DNA reads as TGTGCCAGCATTCAAGTCGGAGGCAATCAGCCCCAGCATTTT. This encodes CASIQVGGNQPQHF.

The chain links TRBV2 to TRBJ2-5; 8 bases align to TRBD2. Germline trimming cut 8 bases from V and 1 base from J; bases unmatched to any gene: 3. Per germline, CDR1 SNHLY and CDR2 FYNNEI. The CDR3 consists of 13 residues. The CDR3 DNA sequence: TGTGCCAGCTCGGCGGGGGGCCAAGAGACCCAGTACTTC. Translated, it gives CASSAGGQETQYF.

This clonotype was observed a handful of times. This rearrangement joins TRBV7-8 to TRBJ2-3; D gene ambiguous. V shed 4 bases and J shed 6 bases, with 2 bases lying between them. The CDR3 sequence is 10 residues long. The germline V gene encodes CDR1 SGHVS and CDR2 FQNEAQ. CDR3 region: CASSSDTQYF. As DNA, the CDR3 is TGTGCCAGCAGCTCCGATACGCAGTATTTT.

This clonotype was found a few times. This chain connects TRBV2 to TRBJ1-5; unclear D gene. CDR3 length equals 14 residues. Trimming removed 6 bases at V and 2 bases at J, with 11 bases between. CDR1 and CDR2 (germline): SNHLY, FYNNEI. CDR3 loop: CASRLYSGNQPQHF. CDR3 in DNA: TGTGCCAGCAGACTGTACTCGGGCAATCAGCCCCAGCATTTT.

This clonotype occurred a few times. CDR3 in amino acids: CASSRGQGETQYF. The CDR3 DNA reads TGTGCCAGTAGTAGGGGTCAGGGTGAGACCCAGTACTTC. V gene TRBV19 combines with J gene TRBJ2-5; D might be TRBD1 (5 bases). Germline-derived CDR1 and CDR2 are LNHDA and SQIVND (reference sequence). Trimming shortened V by 4 bases and J by 5 bases, and 11 bases separated the two germline ends. The CDR3 runs to 13 residues.

The chain recombines TRBV5-1 with TRBJ2-3, with unresolved D. The CDR3 is made up of 15 amino acids. The germline gives CDR1 SGHRS, CDR2 YFSETQ. With 0 bases removed from V and 6 bases from J, the gap between germline ends came to 14 bases. CDR3 region: CASSLGLPGFDTQYF. The CDR3 nucleotides read TGCGCCAGCAGCTTGGGACTCCCAGGATTCGATACGCAGTATTTT. The complete variable domain, with remaining parts taken from reference TRBV5-1 and TRBJ2-3, reads KAGVTQTPRYLIKTRGQQVTLSCSPISGHRSVSWYQQTPGQGLQFLFEYFSETQRNKGNFPGRFSGRQFSNSRSEMNVSTLELGDSALYLCASSLGLPGFDTQYFGPGTRLTVL.

V usage is TRBV7-9 and J usage is TRBJ2-5, with 9 bases that match TRBD2. CDR3 length: 14 residues. With 4 bases clipped from V and 5 bases from J, the junction kept 5 bases outside the gene matches. Germline V gives CDR1 SEHNR, CDR2 FQNEAQ (reference sequence). CDR3 loop: CASSWGLAEETQYF. Here the CDR3 DNA reads TGTGCCAGCAGCTGGGGACTAGCCGAGGAGACCCAGTACTTC.

This clonotype was picked up many times. This chain joins TRBV18 and TRBJ2-5; the match to TRBD2 covers 7 bases. CDR3 size: 13 residues. Losses at the gene ends were 4 bases for V and 8 bases for J; bases not matched to a gene: 7. Germline CDR1 reads KGHSH; CDR2 reads LQKENI. DNA for the CDR3: TGTGCCAGCTCACGTTCTAGCGGAGACACCCAGTACTTC. Translated: CASSRSSGDTQYF. The full variable domain, its missing parts supplied by reference TRBV18 and TRBJ2-5, is NAGVMQNPRHLVRRRGQEARLRCSPMKGHSHVYWYRQLPEEGLKFMVYLQKENIIDESGMPKERFSAEFPKEGPSILRIQQVVRGDSAAYFCASSRSSGDTQYFGPGTRLLVL.

CDR3 region: CASKGYWAEESGANVLTF. The CDR3 coding sequence is TGTGCCAGCAAAGGGTATTGGGCGGAGGAATCTGGGGCCAACGTCCTGACTTTC. The chain joins TRBV12-3 or TRBV12-4 to TRBJ2-6, with D maybe TRBD2 (5 bases). The CDR3 is made up of 18 amino acids. V lost 7 bases and J 1 base, leaving 20 bases between the germline ends.

This clonotype has more than one count but fewer than ten. The V gene is TRBV2, the J gene TRBJ1-6, with 7 nucleotides matching TRBD1. This CDR3 is 14 amino acids long. The junction had 7 bases not matched to a gene; V was cut back by 6 bases and J by 8 bases. From germline, CDR1 is SNHLY and CDR2 FYNNEI. This chain's CDR3 is CASRITGVDSPLHF. CDR3 in DNA: TGTGCCAGCAGGATAACAGGGGTGGATTCACCCCTCCACTTT. The whole variable domain, filled in from reference TRBV2 and TRBJ1-6, reads EPEVTQTPSHQVTQMGQEVILRCVPISNHLYFYWYRQILGQKVEFLVSFYNNEISEKSEIFDDQFSVERPDGSNFTLKIRSTKLEDSAMYFCASRITGVDSPLHFGNGTRLTVT.

This clonotype came up many times. This chain connects TRBV19 to TRBJ2-3; 8 nucleotides line up with TRBD1. Per germline, CDR1 LNHDA and CDR2 SQIVND (reference sequence). With V trimmed by 5 bases and J by 4 bases, 5 bases remained unmatched. The CDR3 is made up of 14 amino acids. DNA for the CDR3: TGTGCCAGTAGTCCTCAGGGGGCCTCAGATACGCAGTATTTT. Its translation: CASSPQGASDTQYF.

This clonotype was detected a few times. This sequence joins TRBV28 and TRBJ2-5; the match to TRBD2 covers 9 bases. The germline V gene has CDR1 MDHEN and CDR2 SYDVKM. The CDR3 runs to 13 residues. The J segment lost 5 bases and the V segment lost 5 bases, leaving 3 bases of the junction unmatched. In DNA form, the CDR3 reads TGTGCCAGCAGTCACAGCGGGGGGGAGACCCAGTACTTC. Its translation: CASSHSGGETQYF.

This clonotype was counted many times. The V and J genes are TRBV24-1 and TRBJ1-1; 7 nucleotides agree with TRBD1. The ends lost 5 bases at V and 3 bases at J; junction bases unmatched: 8. Per germline, CDR1 KGHDR and CDR2 SFDVKD. The CDR3 length is 15 residues. CDR3 region: CATSAAKGTDTEAFF. The CDR3 DNA reads as TGTGCCACCAGTGCCGCAAAGGGGACAGACACTGAAGCTTTCTTT.

This clonotype was found a few times. V is TRBV11-3 and J is TRBJ2-2; 15 bases are shared with TRBD2. CDR1 is SGHNT and CDR2 is YENEEA in the germline V gene. The CDR3 totals 17 residues. J was trimmed by 7 bases and V by 5 bases; bases with no gene match: 8. The CDR3 sequence is CASSPGLAGGPGGELFF. The CDR3 region has the DNA TGTGCCAGCAGCCCGGGACTAGCGGGGGGCCCCGGCGGGGAGCTGTTTTTT.

This clonotype was picked up many times. CDR3 sequence reads: CASSVHDRANTEAFF. CDR3 nucleotide sequence: TGTGCCAGCAGCGTACATGACAGGGCGAACACTGAAGCTTTCTTT. The chain combines TRBV11-2 with TRBJ1-1; TRBD1 matches at 7 bases. The J segment lost 1 base and the V segment lost 5 bases, leaving 7 bases of the junction unmatched. Germline V gene data show CDR1 as SGHAT and CDR2 as FQNNGV. This CDR3 has 15 amino acids. The full variable domain, with the rest looked up from reference TRBV11-2 and TRBJ1-1, is EAGVAQSPRYKIIEKRQSVAFWCNPISGHATLYWYQQILGQGPKLLIQFQNNGVVDDSQLPKDRFSAERLKGVDSTLKIQPAKLEDSAVYLCASSVHDRANTEAFFGQGTRLTVV.

The CDR3 sequence: CASGLGLAGSNQETQYF. DNA of the CDR3: TGCGCCAGCGGTCTGGGACTAGCGGGGTCAAACCAAGAGACCCAGTACTTC. V usage is TRBV4-1 and J usage is TRBJ2-5; 13 bases line up with TRBD2. The CDR3 runs 17 residues. The junction had 9 bases not matched to a gene; V was cut back by 8 bases and J by 0 bases. Germline V gene data show CDR1 as MGHRA and CDR2 as YSYEKL.

The chain has TRBV6-6 and TRBJ2-3; unclear D gene. The CDR3 runs 17 residues. Trimming removed 6 bases at V and 2 bases at J, with 21 bases between. Germline values: CDR1 MNHNY, CDR2 SVGAGI (reference sequence). The CDR3 bases are TGTGCCAGCAGCCCACAACAGACTCAAGCGTTCACAGATACGCAGTATTTT. This encodes CASSPQQTQAFTDTQYF.